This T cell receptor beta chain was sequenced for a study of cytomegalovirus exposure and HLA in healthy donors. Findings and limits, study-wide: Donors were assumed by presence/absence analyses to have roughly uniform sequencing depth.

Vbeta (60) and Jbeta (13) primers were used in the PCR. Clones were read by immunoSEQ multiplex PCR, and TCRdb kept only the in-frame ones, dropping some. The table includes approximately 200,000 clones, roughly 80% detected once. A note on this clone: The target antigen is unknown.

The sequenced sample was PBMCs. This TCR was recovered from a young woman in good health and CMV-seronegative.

The CDR3 DNA reads TGTGCCAGCAGCCGCACAGCGGACTATGGCTACACCTTC. This gives the protein CASSRTADYGYTF. The V call is TRBV5-6, the J call TRBJ1-2; no definite D call. The CDR3 covers 13 residues. The germline V gene has CDR1 SGHDT and CDR2 YYEEEE. V dropped 4 bases and J dropped 3 bases, with 10 bases sitting between them. The full variable domain, with the rest looked up from reference TRBV5-6 and TRBJ1-2, is DAGVTQSPTHLIKTRGQQVTLRCSPKSGHDTVSWYQQALGQGPQFIFQYYEEEERQRGNFPDRFSGHQFPNYSSELNVNALLLGDSALYLCASSRTADYGYTFGSGTRLTVV.